A selection of T cell receptor beta chains follows, all from one sample in a study of blood T cell repertoires in COVID-19. Sequenced by immunoSEQ multiplex PCR; TCRdb stores in-frame clones only, minus some. The data contain a few hundred thousand clones, around 80% of them singletons. The specimen sequenced was peripheral blood. These receptors came from a woman aged 55-70 years who had recovered from COVID-19. The CDR3 runs from the conserved cysteine through the conserved F or W. Each record gives: clone size, V gene, J gene, D gene, CDR3 protein, CDR3 DNA. A D gene is named only where the DNA matches it firmly. The size entry is marked missing in some rows and otherwise reads once, few, many or a size class.

>-|TRBV4-2|TRBJ2-7|TRBD1
CASSQTGPSEQYF
TGTGCCAGCAGCCAGACAGGGCCCAGCGAGCAGTACTTC
>-|TRBV6-6|TRBJ2-4|-
CASSPEMGGPGGIQYF
TGTGCCAGCAGTCCCGAGATGGGGGGACCCGGGGGCATTCAGTACTTC
>-|TRBV6-5|TRBJ2-7|TRBD1
CASSYNGPGGYEQYF
TGTGCCAGCAGTTACAATGGGCCAGGGGGCTACGAGCAGTACTTC
>many|TRBV6-1|TRBJ1-4|-
CASSEAYGGGKLFF
TGTGCCAGCAGTGAAGCGTATGGGGGGGGGAAACTGTTTTTT
>-|TRBV19|TRBJ1-5|-
CASSAQGSSGQPQHF
TGTGCCAGTAGTGCCCAGGGGAGTTCAGGGCAGCCCCAGCATTTT
>-|TRBV6-5|TRBJ1-2|-
CASSPRDYGYTF
TGTGCCAGCAGTCCCCGGGACTATGGCTACACCTTC
>-|TRBV6-2/TRBV6-3|TRBJ2-7|-
CASSQRMVLYEQYF
TGTGCCAGCAGTCAGCGTATGGTCCTCTACGAGCAGTACTTC
>-|TRBV4-1|TRBJ1-6|TRBD1
CASSQRQGANSPLHF
TGCGCCAGCAGCCAAAGACAGGGTGCTAATTCACCCCTCCACTTT
>-|TRBV4-2|TRBJ2-5|TRBD2
CASSQGLAAAQETQYF
TGTGCCAGCAGCCAGGGACTAGCGGCGGCACAAGAGACCCAGTACTTC
>-|TRBV11-2|TRBJ2-3|-
CASSDGQLLTDTQYF
TGTGCCAGCAGCGATGGACAGCTCCTCACAGATACGCAGTATTTT
>-|TRBV7-9|TRBJ2-1|TRBD1
CASSSGQDGYNEQFF
TGTGCCAGCAGTTCTGGACAGGACGGTTACAATGAGCAGTTCTTC
>-|TRBV4-2|TRBJ2-2|TRBD2
CASSQLGLAGARAGELFF
TGTGCCAGCAGCCAACTGGGACTAGCGGGGGCCCGGGCCGGGGAGCTGTTTTTT
>few|TRBV3-1/TRBV3-2|TRBJ1-1|TRBD1
CASSQIRTGEAEAFF
TGTGCCAGCAGCCAAATCCGGACAGGGGAGGCTGAAGCTTTCTTT
>-|TRBV6-6|TRBJ2-3|TRBD2
CASSYPGLEDTDTQYF
TGTGCCAGCAGTTACCCGGGACTAGAAGACACAGATACGCAGTATTTT
>-|TRBV15|TRBJ2-1|TRBD2
CATSPSGHPSYNEQFF
TGTGCCACCAGTCCTAGCGGACATCCCTCCTACAATGAGCAGTTCTTC
>-|TRBV29-1|TRBJ2-3|TRBD2
CSVVSSGGASVLDTQYF
TGCAGCGTTGTGTCCAGCGGGGGGGCCTCTGTTTTAGATACGCAGTATTTT
>-|TRBV6-1|TRBJ2-4|-
CASSDLLIAKNIQYF
TGTGCCAGCAGTGACCTCCTAATAGCCAAAAACATTCAGTACTTC
>-|TRBV7-9|TRBJ2-7|TRBD1
CASSLDLTGGPYEQYF
TGTGCCAGCAGCTTAGACTTGACAGGGGGGCCCTACGAGCAGTACTTC
>few|TRBV29-1|TRBJ1-2|-
CSVGQEVGGGYTF
TGCAGCGTTGGACAAGAGGTGGGGGGAGGCTACACCTTC
>-|TRBV7-8|TRBJ2-2|-
CASSLVLSRSGELFF
TGTGCCAGCAGCTTAGTTCTATCGCGTTCCGGGGAGCTGTTTTTT
>-|TRBV4-2|TRBJ1-1|-
CASSPTREITEAFF
TGTGCCAGCAGCCCCACCCGGGAGATCACTGAAGCTTTCTTT
>-|TRBV18|TRBJ1-1|TRBD1
CASSPPDRVETEAFF
TGTGCCAGCTCACCACCGGACAGGGTTGAGACTGAAGCTTTCTTT
>-|TRBV10-3|TRBJ1-1|-
CATRALNTEAFF
TGTGCCACCAGGGCTTTGAACACTGAAGCTTTCTTT
>-|TRBV5-1|TRBJ2-7|-
CASSAETGGELAGAYEQYF
TGCGCCAGCAGCGCCGAAACAGGGGGCGAGCTAGCGGGGGCCTACGAGCAGTACTTC
>once|TRBV7-2|TRBJ2-3|TRBD2
CASSPRVTSGGVADTQYF
TGTGCCAGCAGCCCTCGAGTGACTAGCGGGGGGGTAGCAGATACGCAGTATTTT
>-|TRBV7-6|TRBJ1-6|-
CASSLGPGSLRISPLHF
TGTGCCAGCAGCTTAGGGCCCGGGTCTCTGCGCATTTCACCCCTCCACTTT
>-|TRBV3-1/TRBV3-2|TRBJ2-7|TRBD2
CASSQVSGGAGSYEQYF
TGTGCCAGCAGCCAAGTATCCGGGGGGGCCGGTTCCTACGAGCAGTACTTC
>-|TRBV24-1|TRBJ2-3|-
CATSPGAADTQYF
TGTGCCACCAGCCCGGGAGCGGCCGATACGCAGTATTTT
>-|TRBV19|TRBJ2-1|TRBD2
CASSQRPGLAEENEQFF
TGTGCCAGTAGTCAAAGGCCGGGACTAGCGGAGGAGAATGAGCAGTTCTTC
>-|TRBV9|TRBJ2-5|-
CASSAPRSRDLQETQYF
TGTGCCAGCAGCGCCCCCCGGAGCCGGGATCTCCAAGAGACCCAGTACTTC
>-|TRBV6-1|TRBJ2-2|-
CASSEEGPVVGGELFF
TGTGCCAGCAGTGAAGAGGGGCCAGTAGTAGGCGGGGAGCTGTTTTTT
>once|TRBV10-3|TRBJ2-1|TRBD1
CAISAAPGQGFAFF
TGTGCCATCAGTGCGGCCCCCGGACAGGGTTTCGCGTTCTTC
>-|TRBV2|TRBJ2-1|TRBD1
CASRGQLYSYNEQFF
TGTGCCAGCAGGGGACAGCTCTACTCCTACAATGAGCAGTTCTTC
>-|TRBV5-8|TRBJ1-1|TRBD1
CASSRDRAGVGNTEAFF
TGTGCCAGCAGCCGGGACAGGGCGGGAGTGGGGAACACTGAAGCTTTCTTT
>-|TRBV7-9|TRBJ1-2|-
CASSLGAGDGYTF
TGTGCCAGCAGCCTAGGGGCAGGGGATGGCTACACCTTC
>-|TRBV6-5|TRBJ1-1|TRBD1
CASSYQTGVYTEAFF
TGTGCCAGCAGTTACCAGACAGGGGTTTATACTGAAGCTTTCTTT
>-|TRBV5-1|TRBJ2-7|-
CASSLSGFDEQYF
TGCGCCAGCAGCTTGTCAGGTTTTGACGAGCAGTACTTC
>-|TRBV12-3/TRBV12-4|TRBJ1-1|-
CASSLTMGRAFF
TGTGCCAGCAGTTTAACCATGGGGAGAGCTTTCTTT
>-|TRBV11-2|TRBJ1-5|-
CASSLGHSNQPQHF
TGTGCCAGCAGCTTAGGACATAGCAATCAGCCCCAGCATTTT
>-|TRBV19|TRBJ1-5|TRBD1
CASSHPGQGDQPQHF
TGTGCCAGTAGTCACCCGGGACAGGGAGATCAGCCCCAGCATTTT
>-|TRBV5-8|TRBJ2-5|-
CASSLGGTVGRETQYF
TGTGCCAGCAGCTTGGGAGGGACTGTGGGGCGCGAGACCCAGTACTTC